The text below deals with one TCR beta chain. What it binds is unknown. In making TCR beta libraries, quantitative 5'-RACE with molecular barcodes was used. TCRdb re-called the 5' RACE reads through MiXCR, storing one row per CDR3 protein. The repertoire holds fewer than 400,000 distinct CDR3 sequences, roughly 15% seen once, with around 1% in the top ten. This CDR3 comprises 14 residues. From germline, CDR1 is SGHRS and CDR2 YFSETQ. J gave up 4 bases and V 4 bases, and 6 bases lay outside the gene matches. This sample stems from a study of CD8 T cells in ankylosing spondylitis. General observations from the study: Clones linked to the disease showed a CD8+ phenotype. They occurred at relatively low frequencies in peripheral blood. Clones tied to disease were said to be significantly enriched in matched ankylosing spondylitis synovial fluid. A TCR beta motif made of fewer than 10 highly homologous variants seemed typical of ankylosing spondylitis blood.

The sample comprised blood, either unsorted or a sorted T cell fraction (not recorded which). The rearrangement links TRBV5-1 to TRBJ2-7, with TRBD1 matching over 9 bases. The source is a male donor with ankylosing spondylitis or in good health (not recorded which). Here the CDR3 reads CASSHGTGRYEQYF. The CDR3 nucleotides are TGCGCCAGCAGCCATGGGACAGGGAGGTACGAGCAGTACTTC.